Below, 21 T cell receptor beta chains from the same sample are listed, as sequenced in a study of blood T cell repertoires in COVID-19. Clones were read by immunoSEQ multiplex PCR, and TCRdb kept only the in-frame ones, dropping some. The table lists 100,000 or so clones, around 91% of them singletons, with less than 40% in the top ten. Specimen: peripheral blood. These receptors originate from an elderly woman with acute or convalescent COVID-19.

The chain employs TRBV27 and TRBJ2-7; D may be TRBD2 (5 bases). V was cut by 0 bases and J by 2 bases, with 14 bases left in between. CDR1 is MNHEY and CDR2 is SMNVEV in the germline V gene (reference sequence). CDR3 length: 16 residues. CDR3 DNA: TGTGCCAGCAGTTTATCATCCGGGGAAGGAGCCTACGAGCAGTACTTC. Its translation: CASSLSSGEGAYEQYF.

For the CDR3, the DNA is TGTGCCAGCAGCAAAGCGCCGGGACAGGGAGGTGAGTGGTATTCACCCCTCCACTTT. Translation: CASSKAPGQGGEWYSPLHF. The genes are TRBV21-1 and TRBJ1-6; TRBD1 is the table's D call and was not checked against the DNA. TRBV21-1 is noted as a pseudogene. The CDR3 extends over 19 amino acids.

The genes are TRBV7-6 and TRBJ1-1; 9 bases line up with TRBD1. The CDR3 consists of 15 residues. With 3 bases clipped from V and 6 bases from J, the junction kept 8 bases outside the gene matches. Germline CDR1 is SGHVS and CDR2 is FNYEAQ. The CDR3 loop reads CASSFPGQGSSEAFF. As DNA, the CDR3 is TGTGCCAGCAGCTTTCCGGGACAGGGTTCCTCTGAAGCTTTCTTT.

The gene calls are TRBV24-1 and TRBJ2-2; 10 bases fit TRBD1. V lost 9 bases to trimming and J lost 2 bases; unmatched junction nucleotides: 2. Germline assignment: CDR1 KGHDR and CDR2 SFDVKD. CDR3 length: 14 residues. The CDR3 loop is CATGTGVNTGELFF. For the CDR3, the DNA is TGTGCCACCGGGACAGGGGTTAACACCGGGGAGCTGTTTTTT.

The chain links TRBV11-3 to TRBJ2-1, with 8 bases that match TRBD1. The germline CDR1 and CDR2 sequences are SGHNT and YENEEA. Losses at the gene ends were 1 base for V and 7 bases for J; bases not matched to a gene: 12. The CDR3 totals 17 residues. CDR3 residues: CASSLGFRTGLRNEQFF. The CDR3 coding sequence is TGTGCCAGCAGCTTAGGGTTCCGGACAGGGTTGCGAAATGAGCAGTTCTTC.

V gene TRBV6-2 or TRBV6-3 combines with J gene TRBJ2-5; unclear D gene. This CDR3 is 11 amino acids long. V was pared by 4 bases and J by 6 bases, with 6 bases between. Germline loops: CDR1 MNHEY, CDR2 SVGEGT. The CDR3 DNA sequence: TGTGCCAGCAGTTCGCAGAAGACCCAGTACTTC. Its translation: CASSSQKTQYF.

V is TRBV2 and J is TRBJ1-4; TRBD1 is a possible D gene (5 bases). Germline V CDR1 and CDR2: SNHLY, FYNNEI. This CDR3 contains 12 residues. The ends were cut back, 4 bases at V and 8 bases at J, with 8 bases in the middle. The CDR3 protein is CASSGDYEKLFF. DNA for the CDR3: TGTGCCAGCAGTGGGGACTACGAAAAACTGTTTTTT.

V gene TRBV2 combines with J gene TRBJ2-5, with 11 bases fitting TRBD2. The V gene's germline CDR1 is SNHLY and CDR2 FYNNEI. This CDR3 is 15 amino acids long. J lost 4 bases, V lost 9 bases, and 10 bases had no gene match. DNA for the CDR3: TGTGCCAGTCGCCATAGCGGGGGGGACTCAGAGACCCAGTACTTC. It translates to CASRHSGGDSETQYF.

This chain links TRBV18 with TRBJ1-6; 9 bases map to TRBD1. CDR3 length equals 15 residues. V shed 3 bases and J 9 bases; nucleotides not matched to a gene: 6. Germline V gene lookup returns CDR1 KGHSH and CDR2 LQKENI. CDR3 sequence: CASSPLGQGSSPLHF. DNA for the CDR3: TGTGCCAGCTCACCGTTGGGACAGGGAAGTTCACCCCTCCACTTT.

This rearrangement joins TRBV20-1 to TRBJ2-7; TRBD1 matches at 8 bases. The CDR3 covers 11 residues. J gave up 4 bases and V 6 bases, and 2 bases lay outside the gene matches. Germline values: CDR1 DFQATT, CDR2 SNEGSKA (reference sequence). The CDR3 reads CSARTGYEQYF. CDR3 nucleotide sequence: TGCAGTGCAAGGACAGGGTACGAGCAGTACTTC.

The V gene is TRBV28, the J gene TRBJ1-5, with D possibly TRBD1 on 6 matching bases. V lost 5 bases and J 6 bases, leaving 23 bases between the germline ends. Germline V gene sequence: CDR1 MDHEN, CDR2 SYDVKM. The CDR3 is made up of 17 amino acids. The CDR3 DNA is TGTGCCAGCAGTCCCTACAACTTCAGGGGAGTAGGTCAGCCCCAGCATTTT. Amino acid sequence: CASSPYNFRGVGQPQHF. Full variable domain (missing parts from reference TRBV28 and TRBJ1-5): DVKVTQSSRYLVKRTGEKVFLECVQDMDHENMFWYRQDPGLGLRLIYFSYDVKMKEKGDIPEGYSVSREKKERFSLILESASTNQTSMYLCASSPYNFRGVGQPQHFGDGTRLSIL.

The chain has TRBV29-1 and TRBJ2-7; D gene unclear. The V gene lost 0 bases and the J gene lost 5 bases, with 8 bases spanning the gap. Germline CDR1 and CDR2: SQVTM and ANQGSEA. The CDR3 extends over 12 amino acids. The chain's CDR3 is CSVEDRLNEQYF. The CDR3 bases are TGCAGCGTTGAAGACAGGCTCAACGAGCAGTACTTC.

This clone is a singleton in its sample. This chain links TRBV7-9 with TRBJ1-6, with a tentative D call TRBD1 (6 bases). Trimming left V 1 base short and J 7 bases short, with 8 bases between. This CDR3 has 14 residues. In germline, CDR1 is SEHNR, CDR2 FQNEAQ (reference sequence). The CDR3 bases are TGTGCCAGCAGCTTAGACACAGGGAATTCACCCCTCCACTTT. It translates to CASSLDTGNSPLHF.

V gene TRBV25-1 combines with J gene TRBJ1-2, with D possibly TRBD1 on 5 matching bases. Germline CDR1 is MGHDK and CDR2 is SYGVNS. V lost 2 bases and J lost 7, with 11 bases in between. The CDR3 is 13 residues long. CDR3 region: CASSEGREGGYTF. The CDR3 nucleotides read TGTGCCAGCAGTGAAGGCAGGGAGGGTGGCTACACCTTC.

The chain is built from TRBV5-6 and TRBJ1-5; weak D call: TRBD1 (6 bases). This CDR3 comprises 14 residues. Between the trimmed V and J ends, which lost 1 base and 4 bases, there was a span of 9 bases. Looked up from germline, CDR1 is SGHDT and CDR2 is YYEEEE. The CDR3 reads CASSLRQGNQPQHF. The CDR3, as DNA: TGTGCCAGCAGCTTGAGGCAGGGGAATCAGCCCCAGCATTTT.

This rearrangement joins TRBV13 to TRBJ2-7; TRBD2 might be the D (7 bases). The germline gives CDR1 PRHDT, CDR2 FYEKMQ (reference sequence). V gave up 2 bases and J gave up 0 bases, with 14 bases separating them. The CDR3 consists of 16 residues. In nucleotides, the CDR3 is TGTGCCAGCAGCTTATTAGAGGGGGGGAGCTCCTACGAGCAGTACTTC. This sequence encodes CASSLLEGGSSYEQYF.

The chain is built from TRBV10-3 and TRBJ2-7, with 10 bases aligning to TRBD1. The V and J ends lost 7 bases and 3 bases, in that order; junction bases with no gene match: 9. This CDR3 has 15 residues. Germline V gene lookup returns CDR1 ENHRY and CDR2 SYGVKD. CDR3 in DNA: TGTGCCATCACTTCGACAGGGGGCTCTATCTACGAGCAGTACTTC. Residues: CAITSTGGSIYEQYF.

This chain links TRBV2 with TRBJ1-4, with D hard to call. The ends were cut back, 4 bases at V and 2 bases at J, with 8 bases in the middle. This CDR3 is 14 amino acids long. Per germline, CDR1 SNHLY and CDR2 FYNNEI. CDR3 region: CASSVQVTNEKLFF. The DNA of the CDR3 is TGTGCCAGCAGTGTCCAGGTGACTAATGAAAAACTGTTTTTT.

The chain uses TRBV2 and TRBJ1-2; 8 nucleotides align to TRBD1. Germline lookup yields CDR1 SNHLY and CDR2 FYNNEI. V shed 5 bases and J 5 bases; nucleotides not matched to a gene: 4. This CDR3 has 13 amino acids. The CDR3 sequence: CASSLDRVYGYTF. Here the CDR3 DNA reads TGTGCCAGCAGTTTGGACAGGGTTTATGGCTACACCTTC.

This chain joins TRBV2 and TRBJ2-7, with 13 bases aligning to TRBD2. Losses at the gene ends were 4 bases for V and 3 bases for J; bases not matched to a gene: 3. The CDR3 loop spans 15 amino acids. The germline gives CDR1 SNHLY, CDR2 FYNNEI. The CDR3 DNA follows: TGTGCCAGCAGTGGGGGGACTAGCGGGGTCTACGAGCAGTACTTC. This gives the protein CASSGGTSGVYEQYF.

The chain links TRBV6-6 to TRBJ1-5, with 8 bases lining up with TRBD1. V lost 6 bases, J lost 3 bases, and 1 base stayed unmatched. The germline CDR1 and CDR2 sequences are MNHNY and SVGAGI (reference sequence). The CDR3 has 13 residues. The CDR3, as DNA: TGTGCCAGCAGGGGACAGGACAATCAGCCCCAGCATTTT. Translation gives CASRGQDNQPQHF.